A selection of T cell receptor beta chains follows, all from one sample in a study of circulating and synovial CD4+ cells in juvenile arthritis. The data were produced by immunoSEQ multiplex PCR, yet TCRdb's version contains in-frame clones alone and is incomplete. The table lists about 35,000 clones, about 95% of them singletons. Material for sequencing was CD4+ T cells from blood. Every receptor here comes from a human donor with juvenile idiopathic arthritis. Each CDR3 is given without its conserved first and last residue. A clone size is listed for some rows: how often the clone was seen (once, few, many), or a class if it is expanded.

V	size	J	CDR3
TRBV6-5	NA	TRBJ2-2	ASSLMGEETGELF
TRBV14	once	TRBJ1-2	ASSQLRVSGYT
TRBV5-4	NA	TRBJ1-2	ASSLDGTGSYGYT
TRBV25-1	NA	TRBJ2-2	ASSGRDIPSGELF
TRBV4-1	NA	TRBJ2-1	ASSQDSAFGRSQF
TRBV7-2	NA	TRBJ2-4	ASSLNGGGLSIQY
TRBV5-8	NA	TRBJ2-7	ASSWESGSNEQY
TRBV9	NA	TRBJ1-6	ASSAGQGVSPLH
TRBV4-3	NA	TRBJ2-5	ASSQWTGEETQY
TRBV10-3	NA	TRBJ1-2	AISERTGGADGYT
TRBV5-1	NA	TRBJ1-6	ASSLSGNVNSPLH
TRBV4-1	NA	TRBJ1-6	ASSPRPDRGSRSPLH
TRBV6-6	NA	TRBJ2-7	ASRASRNEQY
TRBV27	NA	TRBJ1-6	AGVDRVSYNSPLH
TRBV29-1	NA	TRBJ2-3	SVRQVISTDTQY
TRBV10-3	NA	TRBJ2-7	ATDTGRSYEQY
TRBV28	NA	TRBJ1-5	ASSGSGVGNQPQH
TRBV19	NA	TRBJ1-5	ASSRTVSNQPQH
TRBV28	NA	TRBJ2-7	ASSQPGTGSYEQY
TRBV4-1	NA	TRBJ2-7	ASSQSFSYEQY
TRBV7-2	NA	TRBJ2-3	ASSRASGAVENTQY
TRBV30	NA	TRBJ1-4	AWRQGSLPFATNEKLF
TRBV9	NA	TRBJ1-5	ASSVAPGEEQPQH
TRBV4-2	NA	TRBJ2-4	ASRYPKGRESQGSIQY
TRBV2	NA	TRBJ2-3	ASQGQGVSADTQY
TRBV5-1	NA	TRBJ2-3	ASSRGQGLDTQY
TRBV6-5	NA	TRBJ1-1	ASSHRGQGGLEAF
TRBV11-1	NA	TRBJ2-1	ASNFYSGLNEQF
TRBV7-2	NA	TRBJ2-7	ASSRPGQGLNEQY
TRBV18	few	TRBJ1-1	ASRVQGSNAEAF
TRBV2	NA	TRBJ2-3	ASSEAQGRAGGPVSQY
TRBV10-2	NA	TRBJ1-2	ASSPTVYGYT
TRBV19	few	TRBJ1-1	ASSTQSGTEAF
TRBV28	NA	TRBJ1-2	ASSLSQGTNYGYT
TRBV19	NA	TRBJ1-2	ASSIGQGYGYT
TRBV7-2	NA	TRBJ1-3	ASRLVGGNTIY
TRBV29-1	NA	TRBJ1-2	SAKTDKGYGYT
TRBV11-2	NA	TRBJ1-2	ASSALQGDKGYT
TRBV5-4	NA	TRBJ1-2	ASSLGTEGYGYT
TRBV6-1	NA	TRBJ2-1	ASYRGLVQLGEQF
TRBV6-4	NA	TRBJ2-1	ASSGQAGGRQF
TRBV1	NA	TRBJ2-1	TSSQVLAAHRAYNEQF
TRBV28	NA	TRBJ2-7	ASSSPHSYEQY
TRBV10-3	NA	TRBJ2-5	AIGKLDTQETQY
TRBV4-1	NA	TRBJ1-1	ASSLLGQDTEAF